This TCR beta chain derives from a study of CD8 T cells in ankylosing spondylitis listed by TCRdb under 2017. Background for the entire study: To find TCR variants linked to disease, the study profiled T cell receptor beta repertoires in ankylosing spondylitis patients and healthy donors. The full study cohort was made up of about 24 ankylosing spondylitis patients and about a hundred healthy donors. Peripheral blood was sampled, and synovial fluid was additionally collected from ankylosing spondylitis patients.

The sequencer listed for this sample is Illumina HiSeq 2500. Quantitative 5'-RACE with molecular barcodes was used to prepare TCR beta libraries. As for the authors' bioinformatics: Disease-linked TCR variants were identified with a new computational method built on a probabilistic model of VDJ rearrangement. TCRdb trimmed public reads at Q25 via fastp, called clones via MiXCR and kept in-frame beta chains. A single entry per CDR3 protein holds the most common genes and DNA from its merged rows. TCRdb's processing, not the authors' own work, is the source of the V and J calls. The sample table shows about 340,000 distinct CDR3 sequences, and about 14% are seen once. Jointly, the top ten make up 0.9% to 1.2% of the sample. Study-level results and caveats: In peripheral blood, the disease-linked clones were found at relatively low frequencies and had a CD8+ phenotype. Some motif variants had previously been reported in the synovial fluid and blood of reactive arthritis patients, which suggests shared mechanisms of disease initiation. The disease-linked clones were reported as significantly enriched in matched synovial fluid samples from ankylosing spondylitis patients. A TCR beta motif of several highly homologous amino acid variants appeared characteristic of blood from ankylosing spondylitis patients.

Between the V and J ends, shortened by 6 bases and 12 bases respectively, the junction contains 15 bases. Per the germline V gene (reference sequence), SEHNR is the CDR1 and FQNEAQ is the CDR2. The CDR3 holds 12 amino acids from the cysteine to the phenylalanine. The read is trimmed to its CDR3 DNA, 36 bases read in frame from base 1. A word on this clonotype: This clone's antigen is unknown. Base quality data are lacking; no much larger clone is found one base away.

The chain is encoded by TRBV7-9 joined to TRBJ2-1; the D gene is not confidently resolved. Sequenced: blood, either unsorted or a sorted T cell fraction (not recorded which). The source of this sequence is a male donor with ankylosing spondylitis or in good health (not recorded which). The DNA sequence reads TGTGCCAGCAGTCCCCGGTCCGTCGGGCAGTTCTTC. Its protein product is CASSPRSVGQFF.